This T cell receptor beta chain was obtained from a study of blood T cell repertoires in COVID-19. CDR3 length: 15 amino acids. V lost 7 bases to trimming and J lost 5 bases; unmatched junction nucleotides: 10. CDR1 and CDR2 (germline): SNHLY, FYNNEI. Patients in Seattle were enrolled during active infection, then followed longitudinally. Per the study methods: Amplifying reference gene primers gave estimates of nucleated cell counts. Here immunoSEQ multiplex PCR was the method, and the copy in TCRdb shows in-frame clones only, minus some. The D gene and trimming were derived from the DNA, and the V and J assignments and clone size from that table. The table shows around 440,000 clones, with roughly 88% occurring only once.

V and J are TRBV2 and TRBJ2-2; 7 bases agree with TRBD2. This clonotype originated in a woman between 45 and 60 years old with COVID-19, enrolled during active disease. The specimen sequenced was peripheral blood. CDR3 DNA: TGTGCCAGCACCCACGCCAGCGGGGATACCGGGGAGCTGTTTTTT. Translation: CASTHASGDTGELFF.